This T cell receptor (beta chain) is from a study of radiotherapy plus CTLA-4 blockade in lung cancer. Assay: immunoSEQ multiplex PCR; the TCRdb copy retains only in-frame clones and omits some. Among tens of thousands of clones listed, 60% to 80% were seen once. Study-level results: How blood T cell clones changed early, along with interferon-beta, reportedly forecast response best.

Germline CDR1 reads MGHDK; CDR2 reads SYGVNS. The CDR3 consists of 15 residues. V shed 3 bases, J shed 3 bases, and the junction held 2 bases outside the gene matches. A remark on this clone: Its antigen remains unknown.

The receptor's source is a human donor with non-small cell lung cancer whose response to radiotherapy plus ipilimumab could not be evaluated. Some clones in this sample may be carry-over from other donors' samples. This chain connects TRBV25-1 to TRBJ2-2, with TRBD1 matching 9 bases. The sequenced sample was peripheral blood, obtained from a patient treated with radiotherapy plus ipilimumab. The CDR3 DNA sequence: TGTGCCAGCAGTGACCACAGGGGGCACACCGGGGAGCTGTTTTTT. Protein product: CASSDHRGHTGELFF.